This T cell receptor beta chain was retrieved from a study of CD8+ T cells in alopecia areata. General observations from the study: The study found TCR sharing across patients less clear than in mice, possibly for HLA reasons.

CD4, CD8alpha, NKG2D, NKG2ACE and other markers guided sorting of pooled cutaneous lymph node cells. TCR sequencing used cDNA made by reverse transcription of extracted RNA. Assay: immunoSEQ multiplex PCR; the TCRdb copy retains only in-frame clones and omits some. The sample contains 200,000 to 300,000 clones, none occurring once; 1.2% lies in the top ten. In its sample, this clone was seen a few times. No antigen is known for it. The gene names given are mouse names. The clonotype comes from a C3H/HeJ mouse with alopecia areata. The mice in this strain carry MHC haplotype H2-k. Specimen: CD4+ T cells sorted from a lymph node.

Incomplete CDR3 DNA: TGTGCCAGCAGTGGACAGCCAAACACA. This sequence encodes CASSGQPNT. The whole CDR3 reads CASSGQPNTEVFF. The chain couples TRBV13-3 to TRBJ1-1; possibly TRBD1 for D (5 bases). The read stops 4 residues short of the end of the CDR3; the missing end is completed from the germline J gene. CDR3 length: 13 amino acids. The V gene lost 3 bases and the J gene lost 0 bases, with 6 bases spanning the gap. CDR1 NNHDY and CDR2 SYVADS come from the germline V gene.